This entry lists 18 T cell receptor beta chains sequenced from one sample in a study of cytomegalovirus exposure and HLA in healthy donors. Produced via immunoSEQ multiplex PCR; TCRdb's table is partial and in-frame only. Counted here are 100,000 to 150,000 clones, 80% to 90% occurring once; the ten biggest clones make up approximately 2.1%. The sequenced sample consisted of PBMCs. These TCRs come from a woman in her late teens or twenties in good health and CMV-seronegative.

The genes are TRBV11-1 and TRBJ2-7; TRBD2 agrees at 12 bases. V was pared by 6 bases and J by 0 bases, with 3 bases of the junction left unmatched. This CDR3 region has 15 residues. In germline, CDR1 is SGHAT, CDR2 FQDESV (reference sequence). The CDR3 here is CASSMTSGSSYEQYF. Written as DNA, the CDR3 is TGTGCCAGCAGTATGACTAGCGGGAGCTCCTACGAGCAGTACTTC.

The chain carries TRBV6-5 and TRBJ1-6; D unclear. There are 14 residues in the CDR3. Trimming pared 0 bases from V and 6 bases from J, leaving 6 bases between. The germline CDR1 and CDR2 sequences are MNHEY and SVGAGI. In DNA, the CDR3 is TGTGCCAGCAGTTACTCGAGTACTAATTCACCCCTCCACTTT. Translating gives CASSYSSTNSPLHF.

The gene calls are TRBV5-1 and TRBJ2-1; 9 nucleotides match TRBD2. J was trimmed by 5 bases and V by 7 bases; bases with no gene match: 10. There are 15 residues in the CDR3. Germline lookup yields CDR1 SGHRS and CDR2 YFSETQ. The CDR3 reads CASSMRPSGNNEQFF. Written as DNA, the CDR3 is TGCGCCAGCTCCATGCGGCCTAGCGGGAACAATGAGCAGTTCTTC.

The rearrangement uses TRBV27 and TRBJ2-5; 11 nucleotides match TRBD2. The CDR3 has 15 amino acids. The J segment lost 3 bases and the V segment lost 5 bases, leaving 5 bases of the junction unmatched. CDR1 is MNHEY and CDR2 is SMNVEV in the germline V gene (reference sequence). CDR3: CASSKGTSGKETQYF. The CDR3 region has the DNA TGTGCCAGCAGTAAAGGGACTAGCGGAAAAGAGACCCAGTACTTC.

CDR3 protein: CASSLSTRRETQYF. The CDR3 nucleotides are TGTGCCAGCAGTTTATCTACTAGACGGGAGACCCAGTACTTC. J is TRBJ2-5 and V is TRBV27, with D possibly TRBD2 on 5 matching bases. Between the trimmed V and J ends, which lost 0 bases and 5 bases, there was a span of 10 bases. The CDR3 consists of 14 residues. The V gene's germline CDR1 is MNHEY and CDR2 SMNVEV (reference sequence).

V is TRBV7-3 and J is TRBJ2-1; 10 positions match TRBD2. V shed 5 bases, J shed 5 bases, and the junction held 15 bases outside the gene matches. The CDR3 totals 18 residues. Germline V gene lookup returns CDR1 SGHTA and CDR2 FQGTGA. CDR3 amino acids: CASSLNRIGLAVNNEQFF. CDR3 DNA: TGTGCCAGCAGCCTTAATAGGATCGGACTAGCGGTTAACAATGAGCAGTTCTTC. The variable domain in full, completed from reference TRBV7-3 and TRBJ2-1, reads GAGVSQTPSNKVTEKGKYVELRCDPISGHTALYWYRQSLGQGPEFLIYFQGTGAADDSGLPNDRFFAVRPEGSVSTLKIQRTERGDSAVYLCASSLNRIGLAVNNEQFFGPGTRLTVL.

This chain's CDR3 is CASSFWFEAQHF. The CDR3 DNA is TGTGCCAGCAGCTTTTGGTTTGAGGCCCAGCATTTT. The J gene is TRBJ1-5, the V gene TRBV7-9; D ambiguous. Trimming left V 3 bases short and J 11 bases short, with 11 bases between. This CDR3 is built from 12 residues. Looked up from germline, CDR1 is SEHNR and CDR2 is FQNEAQ (reference sequence).

CDR3 DNA sequence: TGCGCCAGCAGCTTGGACTTGGAGACCCAGTACTTC. Its protein product is CASSLDLETQYF. The J gene is TRBJ2-5, the V gene TRBV5-1; D remains ambiguous. Trimming cost V 0 bases and J 5 bases, with 5 bases left between them. The CDR3 extends over 12 amino acids. Germline CDR1 and CDR2: SGHRS and YFSETQ.

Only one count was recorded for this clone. CDR3 in amino acids: CAIRQESNTEAFF. Written as DNA, the CDR3 is TGTGCCATCAGACAGGAATCGAACACTGAAGCTTTCTTT. V usage is TRBV10-3 and J usage is TRBJ1-1, with D maybe TRBD1 (5 bases). The CDR3 is 13 amino acids. The V end was cut by 6 bases, the J end by 1 base, with 9 bases between. Germline lookup yields CDR1 ENHRY and CDR2 SYGVKD.

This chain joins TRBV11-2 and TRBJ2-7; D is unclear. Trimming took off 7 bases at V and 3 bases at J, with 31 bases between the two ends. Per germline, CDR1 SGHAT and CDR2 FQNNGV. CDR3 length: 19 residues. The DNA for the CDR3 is TGTGCCAGCAACCCTTTAAAGGTCACAACCAGGAAGATGATCTACGAGCAGTACTTC. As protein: CASNPLKVTTRKMIYEQYF.

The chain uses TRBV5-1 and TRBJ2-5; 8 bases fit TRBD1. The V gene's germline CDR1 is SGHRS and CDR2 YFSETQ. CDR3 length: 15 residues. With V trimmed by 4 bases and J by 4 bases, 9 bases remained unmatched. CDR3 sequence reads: CASSPGQGFSETQYF. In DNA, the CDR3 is TGCGCCAGCAGCCCCGGACAGGGTTTTTCAGAGACCCAGTACTTC.

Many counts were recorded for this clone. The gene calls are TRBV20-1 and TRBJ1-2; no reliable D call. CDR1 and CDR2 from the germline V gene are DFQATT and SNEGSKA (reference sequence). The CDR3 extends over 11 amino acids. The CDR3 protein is CREGGNYGYTF. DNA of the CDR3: TGCAGAGAGGGAGGAAACTATGGCTACACCTTC.

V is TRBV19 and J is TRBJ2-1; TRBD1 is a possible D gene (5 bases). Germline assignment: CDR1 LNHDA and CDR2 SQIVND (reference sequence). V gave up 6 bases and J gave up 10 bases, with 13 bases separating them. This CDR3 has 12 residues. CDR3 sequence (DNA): TGTGCCAGTAGCACCGACAGACTGGAGCAGTTCTTC. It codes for CASSTDRLEQFF.

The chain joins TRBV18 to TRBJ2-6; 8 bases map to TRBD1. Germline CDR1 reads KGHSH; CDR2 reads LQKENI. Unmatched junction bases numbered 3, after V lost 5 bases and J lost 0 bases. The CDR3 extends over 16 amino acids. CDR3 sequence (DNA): TGTGCCAGCTCATCGGACAGGGTCTCTGGGGCCAACGTCCTGACTTTC. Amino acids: CASSSDRVSGANVLTF.

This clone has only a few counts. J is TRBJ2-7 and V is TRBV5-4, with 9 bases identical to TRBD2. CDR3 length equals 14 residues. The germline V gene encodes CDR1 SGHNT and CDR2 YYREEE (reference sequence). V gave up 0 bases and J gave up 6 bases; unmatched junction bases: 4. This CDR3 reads CASSLAAGGGEQYF. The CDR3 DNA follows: TGTGCCAGCAGCTTGGCTGCGGGAGGGGGCGAGCAGTACTTC. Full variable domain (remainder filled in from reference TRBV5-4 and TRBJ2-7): ETGVTQSPTHLIKTRGQQVTLRCSSQSGHNTVSWYQQALGQGPQFIFQYYREEENGRGNFPPRFSGLQFPNYSSELNVNALELDDSALYLCASSLAAGGGEQYFGPGTRLTVT.

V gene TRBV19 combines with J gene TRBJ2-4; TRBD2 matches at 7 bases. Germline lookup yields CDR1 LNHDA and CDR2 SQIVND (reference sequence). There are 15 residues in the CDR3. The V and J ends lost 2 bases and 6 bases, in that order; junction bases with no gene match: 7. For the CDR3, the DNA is TGTGCCAGTAGTATATCTCCTGGGACTACAAACATTCAGTACTTC. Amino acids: CASSISPGTTNIQYF.

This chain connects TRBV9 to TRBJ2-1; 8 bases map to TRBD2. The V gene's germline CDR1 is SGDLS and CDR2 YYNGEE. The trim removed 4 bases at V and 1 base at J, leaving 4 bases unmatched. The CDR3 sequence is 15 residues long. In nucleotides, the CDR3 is TGTGCCAGCAGCACTTTAGCGGGATCCTACAATGAGCAGTTCTTC. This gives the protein CASSTLAGSYNEQFF.

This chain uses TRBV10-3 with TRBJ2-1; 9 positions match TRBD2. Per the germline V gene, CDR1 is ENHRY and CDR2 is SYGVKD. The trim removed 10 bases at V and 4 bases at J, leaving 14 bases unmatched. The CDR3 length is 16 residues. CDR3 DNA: TGTGCCACGTCCCCCCCCACAGCGGGGGGATACAATGAGCAGTTCTTC. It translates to CATSPPTAGGYNEQFF.